One and the same sample provided the 16 T cell receptor beta chains below, sequenced in a study of T cells after yellow fever vaccination. A single record per CDR3 protein comes from TCRdb applying MiXCR to the 5' RACE reads. The sample lists over 300,000 distinct CDR3 sequences, roughly 7% occurring once. The input for sequencing was PBMCs, taken about 49 days after the first yellow fever vaccination. The receptor source for this set is a man aged 18-30 years who received the YFV17D yellow fever vaccine.

This clonotype has only a few counts. The V call is TRBV19, the J call TRBJ1-2; 7 bases match TRBD1. In germline, CDR1 is LNHDA, CDR2 SQIVND (reference sequence). J was trimmed by 5 bases and V by 2 bases; bases with no gene match: 2. The CDR3 runs to 13 residues. The CDR3 loop reads CASSITGEYGYTF. The CDR3 DNA reads as TGTGCCAGTAGTATAACAGGGGAGTATGGCTACACCTTC.

In its sample, this clonotype was seen a few times. The chain is built from TRBV2 and TRBJ1-5; maybe TRBD1 (5 bases). This CDR3 region has 14 residues. V lost 3 bases to trimming and J lost 6 bases, with 12 bases between them. The germline V gene encodes CDR1 SNHLY and CDR2 FYNNEI. This CDR3 is CASSENAGSQPQHF. DNA of the CDR3: TGTGCCAGCAGTGAGAACGCAGGGAGTCAGCCCCAGCATTTT.

This clonotype has a handful of counts. This chain connects TRBV9 to TRBJ1-1, with D tentatively TRBD1 (5 bases). The CDR3 runs to 13 residues. V lost 3 bases to trimming and J lost 6 bases, with 12 bases between them. Germline assignment: CDR1 SGDLS and CDR2 YYNGEE. The CDR3 spells CASSGGRVPEAFF. DNA for the CDR3: TGTGCCAGCAGCGGGGGCCGGGTCCCTGAAGCTTTCTTT. The whole variable domain, remainder taken from reference TRBV9 and TRBJ1-1, is DSGVTQTPKHLITATGQRVTLRCSPRSGDLSVYWYQQSLDQGLQFLIQYYNGEERAKGNILERFSAQQFPDLHSELNLSSLELGDSALYFCASSGGRVPEAFFGQGTRLTVV.

This clonotype was counted between two and nine times. The chain carries TRBV5-5 and TRBJ1-4; D unclear. Germline loops: CDR1 SGHKS, CDR2 YYEKEE (reference sequence). The CDR3 extends over 13 amino acids. Trimming removed 1 base at V and 7 bases at J, with 8 bases between. The CDR3 coding sequence is TGTGCCAGCAGCTTGCCTTCGGGTGAAAAACTGTTTTTT. This gives the protein CASSLPSGEKLFF.

Remarks on this clonotype: It is unclear where the CDR3 begins or ends on the DNA, so no DNA is shown, and the CDR3 is as TCRdb lists it. This chain joins TRBV2 and TRBJ2-5; the DNA was not compared with TRBD1, the D call given in the table. The CDR3 has 17 amino acids, counting both end residues. The germline V gene has CDR1 SNHLY and CDR2 FYNNEI. The CDR3 reads CASSDVGQGAPQETRYF.

This clonotype was detected many times. This sequence joins TRBV3-1 and TRBJ1-5, with D tentatively TRBD1 (5 bases). Between the trimmed V and J ends, which lost 1 base and 0 bases, there was a span of 10 bases. The CDR3 loop spans 16 amino acids. Looked up from germline, CDR1 is LGHDT and CDR2 is YNNKEL (reference sequence). The CDR3 DNA is TGTGCCAGCAGCCAAGGAGGGACGGGTAGCAATCAGCCCCAGCATTTT. Translating gives CASSQGGTGSNQPQHF.

In its sample, this clonotype was seen many times. CDR3 sequence reads: CASSLGGRNQPQHF. The CDR3 bases are TGTGCCAGCAGCTTAGGGGGGCGCAATCAGCCCCAGCATTTT. The chain combines TRBV7-2 with TRBJ1-5; D possibly corresponds to TRBD1 (6 bases). V was shortened by 1 base and J by 2 bases, with 6 bases between the two germline ends. The CDR3 length is 14 residues. CDR1 and CDR2 from the germline V gene are SGHTA and FQGNSA.

The sample holds many counts of this clonotype. The rearrangement uses TRBV5-4 and TRBJ2-1; D is uncertain. The CDR3 is 19 amino acids. CDR1 and CDR2 (germline): SGHNT, YYREEE (reference sequence). V dropped 0 bases and J dropped 0 bases, with 19 bases sitting between them. CDR3 sequence: CASSLEGLPKGSSYNEQFF. The CDR3, as DNA: TGTGCCAGCAGCTTGGAGGGTCTTCCTAAAGGTAGCTCCTACAATGAGCAGTTCTTC. The variable domain in full, completed from reference TRBV5-4 and TRBJ2-1, reads ETGVTQSPTHLIKTRGQQVTLRCSSQSGHNTVSWYQQALGQGPQFIFQYYREEENGRGNFPPRFSGLQFPNYSSELNVNALELDDSALYLCASSLEGLPKGSSYNEQFFGPGTRLTVL.

This sequence joins TRBV7-9 and TRBJ1-1; 8 bases agree with TRBD1. CDR3 length: 16 amino acids. Germline-derived CDR1 and CDR2 are SEHNR and FQNEAQ (reference sequence). J gave up 0 bases and V 6 bases, and 9 bases lay outside the gene matches. CDR3 in amino acids: CASRRYRGDMNTEAFF. The CDR3 DNA is TGTGCCAGCAGACGGTACAGGGGGGATATGAACACTGAAGCTTTCTTT.

V and J are TRBV7-9 and TRBJ2-2; tentative D call: TRBD2 (5 bases). V was trimmed by 6 bases and J by 3 bases, leaving 14 bases between them. CDR3 length equals 15 residues. Germline CDR1 reads SEHNR; CDR2 reads FQNEAQ (reference sequence). The CDR3 loop reads CASSSSQLYTGELFF. CDR3 bases: TGTGCCAGCAGTTCTAGCCAATTGTACACCGGGGAGCTGTTTTTT.

This clonotype was seen more than once but under ten times. This chain connects TRBV4-3 to TRBJ1-1; no firm D call. CDR1 is LGHNA, CDR2 YSLEER, per germline. Trimming cost V 1 base and J 4 bases, with 13 bases left between them. This CDR3 has 15 residues. For the CDR3, the DNA is TGCGCCAGCAGCCAAGTAGGCTGGGTATCCACTGAAGCTTTCTTT. Protein sequence: CASSQVGWVSTEAFF.

This clonotype was recorded a few times. V gene TRBV7-3 combines with J gene TRBJ2-1, with 10 bases fitting TRBD1. V lost 1 base and J lost 0; bases outside the gene matches: 12. CDR1 and CDR2 from the germline V gene are SGHTA and FQGTGA. The CDR3 has 20 residues. The CDR3 nucleotides read TGTGCCAGCAGCTTAATTTCAGTGACAGGGGGCCGGAGCTCCTACAATGAGCAGTTCTTC. Protein sequence: CASSLISVTGGRSSYNEQFF.

The V gene is TRBV7-8, the J gene TRBJ1-3; the D is unclear. Germline CDR1 reads SGHVS; CDR2 reads FQNEAQ. V dropped 6 bases and J dropped 0 bases, with 18 bases sitting between them. The CDR3 sequence is 17 residues long. The CDR3 DNA sequence: TGTGCCAGCAGTCCTACAAGAACAGACCTCTCTGGAAACACCATATATTTT. It is translated as CASSPTRTDLSGNTIYF. Drawing the rest from reference TRBV7-8 and TRBJ1-3, the complete variable domain is GAGVSQSPRYKVAKRGQDVALRCDPISGHVSLFWYQQALGQGPEFLTYFQNEAQLDKSGLPSDRFFAERPEGSVSTLKIQRTQQEDSAVYLCASSPTRTDLSGNTIYFGEGSWLTVV.

Many counts were recorded for this clonotype. The CDR3 bases are TGTGCCAGCAGCTCCTTGACTGGCTCCTACGAGCAGTACTTC. Translating gives CASSSLTGSYEQYF. V is TRBV7-8 and J is TRBJ2-7; D gene ambiguous. Germline CDR1 reads SGHVS; CDR2 reads FQNEAQ. The CDR3 extends over 14 amino acids. V was trimmed by 4 bases and J by 0 bases, leaving 10 bases between them.

This clonotype was counted only a few times. The gene calls are TRBV5-5 and TRBJ1-2; no definite D call. Trimming cost V 1 base and J 8 bases, with 12 bases left between them. CDR3 length: 13 amino acids. In germline, CDR1 is SGHKS, CDR2 YYEKEE (reference sequence). CDR3 sequence reads: CASSLSGTGGYTF. The CDR3 DNA follows: TGTGCCAGCAGCTTGTCGGGTACTGGGGGCTACACCTTC.

This clonotype turned up a few times. This chain connects TRBV10-3 to TRBJ2-1; 9 bases match TRBD2. Germline CDR1 reads ENHRY; CDR2 reads SYGVKD. The CDR3 has 16 amino acids. Trimming took 0 bases from V and 4 from J; bases not matched to a gene: 4. CDR3 bases: TGTGCCATCAGTGAGTCGACCAGCGGGGGGTACAATGAGCAGTTCTTC. Protein: CAISESTSGGYNEQFF.